Presented here are 16 T cell receptor beta chains from one specimen sequenced in a study of graft-versus-host responses after intestinal transplantation. These receptors have no known antigen. The assay was immunoSEQ multiplex PCR, and TCRdb's table has in-frame clones only and misses some. This table has approximately 110,000 clones, approximately 93% appearing once. Sample: unstimulated CD8+ T cells sorted from spleen or lymph node cells, taken before transplant. The receptors stem from a human donor who was the organ donor for an intestinal transplant.

CDR3 sequence (DNA): TGTGCCAGCAGCCAGGATCTAGCGGGAGGGCCCCCCCTGGAGACCCAGTACTTC. Residues: CASSQDLAGGPPLETQYF. J is TRBJ2-5 and V is TRBV4-2, with 12 bases that match TRBD2. This CDR3 contains 18 residues. After removal of 3 bases from V and 5 bases from J, the junction contained 13 bases not matched to a gene. CDR1 and CDR2 from the germline V gene are LGHNA and YNFKEQ.

This chain connects TRBV28 to TRBJ1-5; D is possibly TRBD1 (6 bases). Germline V gives CDR1 MDHEN, CDR2 SYDVKM. Trimming left V 0 bases short and J 2 bases short, with 11 bases between. The CDR3 sequence is 16 residues long. The CDR3 DNA is TGTGCCAGCAGTTTATGTCCAGGGGAGGGCAATCAGCCCCAGCATTTT. Amino acids: CASSLCPGEGNQPQHF.

A note on this clone: The sample has other DNA sequences that encode this CDR3 too. J is TRBJ2-7 and V is TRBV29-1, with D perhaps TRBD2 (5 bases). The CDR3 spans 13 residues. CDR1 SQVTM and CDR2 ANQGSEA come from the germline V gene. Trimming left V 2 bases short and J 0 bases short, with 8 bases between. This chain's CDR3 is CSVETGSSYEQYF. For the CDR3, the DNA is TGCAGCGTTGAAACGGGAAGCTCCTACGAGCAGTACTTC.

The V and J genes are TRBV19 and TRBJ1-2; D not resolved. With 5 bases removed from V and 4 bases from J, the gap between germline ends came to 20 bases. Germline V gives CDR1 LNHDA, CDR2 SQIVND (reference sequence). The CDR3 consists of 16 residues. The CDR3 nucleotides are TGTGCCAGTAGTCCTGGGCTCGTCTCGGGCCTCTATGGCTACACCTTC. Translating it yields CASSPGLVSGLYGYTF. The entire variable domain, with the rest obtained from reference TRBV19 and TRBJ1-2, is as follows: DGGITQSPKYLFRKEGQNVTLSCEQNLNHDAMYWYRQDPGQGLRLIYYSQIVNDFQKGDIAEGYSVSREKKESFPLTVTSAQKNPTAFYLCASSPGLVSGLYGYTFGSGTRLTVV.

V gene TRBV5-5 combines with J gene TRBJ2-7; 7 bases are a match to TRBD2. The J segment lost 0 bases and the V segment lost 0 bases, leaving 6 bases of the junction unmatched. Per the germline V gene, CDR1 is SGHKS and CDR2 is YYEKEE (reference sequence). CDR3 length: 16 residues. The CDR3 DNA sequence: TGTGCCAGCAGCTTGGCCGGGCTAGCGGCCTCCTACGAGCAGTACTTC. It yields the protein CASSLAGLAASYEQYF.

This clone was counted only a few times. The chain combines TRBV19 with TRBJ2-7; TRBD2 agrees at 11 bases. V trimming: 5 bases; J trimming: 4 bases; junction bases outside the gene matches: 7. The germline CDR1 and CDR2 sequences are LNHDA and SQIVND (reference sequence). The CDR3 is 15 residues long. The CDR3 nucleotides read TGTGCCAGTAGTTTTACTAGCGGGAGATCGTACGAGCAGTACTTC. As protein: CASSFTSGRSYEQYF.

The count of this clone is one. The chain is built from TRBV7-4 and TRBJ2-2; D not certain. The V gene lost 6 bases and the J gene lost 4 bases, with 15 bases spanning the gap. This CDR3 has 15 amino acids. Germline lookup yields CDR1 SGHVT and CDR2 SQSDAQ. CDR3 protein: CASSLRGRRTGELFF. In nucleotides, the CDR3 is TGTGCCAGCAGTTTGAGAGGCCGGCGCACCGGGGAGCTGTTTTTT.

The chain has TRBV25-1 and TRBJ2-5, with 7 bases that match TRBD1. Germline values: CDR1 MGHDK, CDR2 SYGVNS. V was clipped by 10 bases and J by 5 bases; unmatched bases: 7. This CDR3 contains 12 residues. The CDR3 bases are TGTGCCACCCAGACAGGGCAGGAGACCCAGTACTTC. Translation: CATQTGQETQYF.

The chain carries TRBV5-6 and TRBJ2-7, with D hard to call. V gave up 0 bases and J gave up 3 bases, with 10 bases separating them. The CDR3 extends over 14 amino acids. Germline CDR1 SGHDT, CDR2 YYEEEE. The CDR3 protein is CASSLGRHLYEQYF. The CDR3 region has the DNA TGTGCCAGCAGCTTGGGACGACACCTCTACGAGCAGTACTTC.

Only one count was recorded for this clone. The J gene is TRBJ2-3, the V gene TRBV7-6, with 8 bases lining up with TRBD2. Germline-derived CDR1 and CDR2 are SGHVS and FNYEAQ. Trimming removed 5 bases from V and 5 bases from J; junction bases left unmatched: 12. The CDR3 spans 16 residues. The chain's CDR3 is CASSPPPDSGVDTQYF. The CDR3 coding sequence is TGTGCCAGCAGCCCTCCGCCCGATAGCGGGGTAGATACGCAGTATTTT.

V gene TRBV9 combines with J gene TRBJ2-2; 9 bases are shared with TRBD2. J gave up 4 bases and V 3 bases, and 7 bases lay outside the gene matches. Germline CDR1 and CDR2: SGDLS and YYNGEE. CDR3 size: 16 residues. CDR3 sequence: CASSATGTSITGELFF. Here the CDR3 DNA reads TGTGCCAGCAGCGCGACCGGGACTAGCATCACCGGGGAGCTGTTTTTT.

This chain links TRBV4-2 with TRBJ1-3; D ambiguous. CDR3 length: 14 amino acids. Germline CDR1 and CDR2: LGHNA and YNFKEQ. V lost 0 bases and J lost 0, with 3 bases in between. The CDR3 protein is CASSQDNSGNTIYF. The CDR3 nucleotides are TGTGCCAGCAGCCAAGACAACTCTGGAAACACCATATATTTT.

The chain is built from TRBV19 and TRBJ2-6, with D perhaps matching TRBD1 (6 bases). The CDR3 contains 15 residues. V dropped 5 bases and J dropped 1 base, with 9 bases sitting between them. Germline CDR1 reads LNHDA; CDR2 reads SQIVND (reference sequence). CDR3 in DNA: TGTGCCAGTAGTGCCACAGGGTCTGGGGCCAACGTCCTGACTTTC. Translated, it gives CASSATGSGANVLTF.

The chain joins TRBV5-6 to TRBJ2-2, with 9 positions matching TRBD1. The germline CDR1 and CDR2 sequences are SGHDT and YYEEEE. The CDR3 covers 14 residues. V was clipped by 6 bases and J by 6 bases; unmatched bases: 6. The CDR3 loop is CASISRTGAGELFF. CDR3 bases: TGTGCCAGCATATCCCGGACAGGGGCCGGGGAGCTGTTTTTT.

This chain links TRBV9 with TRBJ2-3; 7 bases are a match to TRBD1. Losses at the gene ends were 3 bases for V and 0 bases for J; bases not matched to a gene: 1. The CDR3 has 14 residues. Germline V CDR1 and CDR2: SGDLS, YYNGEE. CDR3 sequence: CASSAGQSTDTQYF. DNA for the CDR3: TGTGCCAGCAGCGCGGGACAGAGCACAGATACGCAGTATTTT.

V usage is TRBV6-1 and J usage is TRBJ1-3, with D uncertain. The CDR3 spans 18 residues. V lost 0 bases, J lost 0 bases, and 15 bases lay in between. CDR1 MNHNS and CDR2 SASEGT come from the germline V gene. The DNA for the CDR3 is TGTGCCAGCAGTGAAGCTCCTTTAGAAGGCCCCTCTGGAAACACCATATATTTT. It encodes CASSEAPLEGPSGNTIYF.